This TCR beta chain derives from a study of cytomegalovirus exposure and HLA in healthy donors. Study at large: From around 180 million T cells, an earlier analysis saw roughly 110 million unique TCR beta sequences.

About this clone itself: What it recognizes is unknown.

CDR3 length: 14 residues. V lost 6 bases to trimming and J lost 4 bases, with 15 bases between them. Per the germline V gene, CDR1 is MNHEY and CDR2 is SVGAGI. Primers included in the PCR were 60 Vbeta and 13 Jbeta primers. Profiling relied on immunoSEQ multiplex PCR, and the TCRdb table lists in-frame clones only, not all of them. The sample lists 200,000 to 250,000 clones; less than 80% were seen once. Study-wide results and limits: One variant, a missense change in DCLRE1C, was linked in a later analysis to TCR beta V- and J-gene trimming. Among TCR beta chains of equal frequency, HLA-associated ones were more clonally expanded in a later analysis. CMV antigen specificity of three CMV-associated chains was confirmed in vitro.

Input material: PBMCs. The TCR sequence derives from a girl aged 2 to 9 in good health and CMV-seronegative. The rearrangement links TRBV6-5 to TRBJ1-2; possible D gene TRBD1, 6 bases. The CDR3 region is CASRSGAGTYGYTF. DNA for the CDR3: TGTGCCAGCAGATCAGGGGCCGGAACCTATGGCTACACCTTC.